A selection of T cell receptor beta chains follows, all from one sample in a study of cytomegalovirus exposure and HLA in healthy donors. Assay used: immunoSEQ multiplex PCR; TCRdb lists only in-frame clones, some missing. The table lists about 190,000 clones, about 81% of them singletons. What was sequenced was PBMCs. The receptors stem from a woman between 18 and 29 years old in good health and CMV-seronegative. CDR3s include the opening cysteine and the closing phenylalanine or tryptophan. A D gene is named only where the DNA matches it firmly. Some rows mark clone size as missing; the rest say once, few, many or name a class of expanded clone.

V: TRBV27; J: TRBJ2-7; D: TRBD1; length: 12; size: NA; CDR3: CASSLPGGWEYF; DNA: TGTGCCAGCAGTTTACCAGGGGGCTGGGAGTACTTC
V: TRBV27; J: TRBJ1-4; D: NA; length: 14; size: NA; CDR3: CASSFGTSNEKLFF; DNA: TGTGCCAGCAGTTTCGGTACCTCTAATGAAAAACTGTTTTTT
V: TRBV7-9; J: TRBJ2-3; D: TRBD1; length: 15; size: NA; CDR3: CASSLGTGGADTQYF; DNA: TGTGCCAGCAGCTTAGGGACAGGCGGCGCAGATACGCAGTATTTT
V: TRBV18; J: TRBJ2-2; D: TRBD1; length: 15; size: NA; CDR3: CASSSETGGNGELFF; DNA: TGTGCCAGCTCATCGGAGACAGGGGGTAACGGGGAGCTGTTTTTT
V: TRBV5-4; J: TRBJ1-1; D: NA; length: 15; size: few; CDR3: CASTPWELANTEAFF; DNA: TGTGCCAGCACCCCCTGGGAGCTAGCGAACACTGAAGCTTTCTTT
V: TRBV7-2; J: TRBJ2-3; D: NA; length: 18; size: NA; CDR3: CASSSLGSLVLGTDTQYF; DNA: TGTGCCAGCAGCTCCCTAGGGAGTCTAGTCTTAGGTACAGATACGCAGTATTTT
V: TRBV7-9; J: TRBJ2-1; D: TRBD2; length: 14; size: NA; CDR3: CASRSGRSYNEQFF; DNA: TGTGCCAGCAGGAGCGGGAGGTCCTACAATGAGCAGTTCTTC
V: TRBV5-6; J: TRBJ2-7; D: NA; length: 17; size: NA; CDR3: CASSLRGRGATSYEQYF; DNA: TGTGCCAGCAGCTTAAGGGGGCGGGGGGCAACTTCCTACGAGCAGTACTTC
V: TRBV13; J: TRBJ1-2; D: NA; length: 17; size: NA; CDR3: CASSQNRWGTLNYGYTF; DNA: TGTGCCAGCAGCCAAAACCGCTGGGGGACTTTGAACTATGGCTACACCTTC
V: TRBV7-9; J: TRBJ1-2; D: NA; length: 16; size: NA; CDR3: CASSLASGLANYGYTF; DNA: TGTGCCAGCAGCTTAGCGTCGGGGTTAGCTAACTATGGCTACACCTTC
V: TRBV6-5; J: TRBJ2-7; D: NA; length: 15; size: NA; CDR3: CASSYSRLEGYEQYF; DNA: TGTGCCAGCAGTTACTCGAGATTGGAGGGCTACGAGCAGTACTTC
V: TRBV2; J: TRBJ1-1; D: NA; length: 13; size: few; CDR3: CASSDSVNTEAFF; DNA: TGTGCCAGCAGTGACTCAGTGAACACTGAAGCTTTCTTT
V: TRBV14; J: TRBJ1-1; D: NA; length: 14; size: NA; CDR3: CASSQDVSITEAFF; DNA: TGTGCCAGCAGCCAAGACGTGTCTATCACTGAAGCTTTCTTT
V: TRBV19; J: TRBJ1-6; D: NA; length: 14; size: NA; CDR3: CASKVAERRSPLHF; DNA: TGTGCCAGTAAGGTCGCGGAAAGACGTTCACCCCTCCACTTT
V: TRBV6-5; J: TRBJ1-2; D: NA; length: 16; size: NA; CDR3: CASSYSVGGGPYGYTF; DNA: TGTGCCAGCAGTTACTCGGTTGGGGGCGGCCCATATGGCTACACCTTC
V: TRBV13; J: TRBJ2-7; D: NA; length: 13; size: once; CDR3: CASSGDSSYEQYF; DNA: TGTGCCAGCAGCGGCGACTCATCATACGAGCAGTACTTC
V: TRBV5-1; J: TRBJ2-7; D: TRBD1; length: 12; size: NA; CDR3: CASGTGIGEQYF; DNA: TGCGCCAGCGGGACAGGGATCGGCGAGCAGTACTTC
V: TRBV5-4; J: TRBJ1-2; D: NA; length: 15; size: few; CDR3: CASSAPEEPLYGYTF; DNA: TGTGCCAGCAGCGCCCCGGAGGAGCCGTTATATGGCTACACCTTC
V: TRBV5-1; J: TRBJ2-3; D: NA; length: 14; size: NA; CDR3: CASSLVAGTDTQYF; DNA: TGCGCCAGCAGCTTGGTAGCGGGCACAGATACGCAGTATTTT
V: TRBV6-5; J: TRBJ2-7; D: TRBD2; length: 16; size: NA; CDR3: CASSYGLLAGGYEQYF; DNA: TGTGCCAGCAGTTATGGGCTCCTAGCGGGAGGTTACGAGCAGTACTTC
V: TRBV5-1; J: TRBJ2-7; D: TRBD2; length: 13; size: NA; CDR3: CASAGTSGREQYF; DNA: TGCGCCAGCGCGGGGACTAGCGGAAGGGAGCAGTACTTC
V: TRBV2; J: TRBJ1-2; D: TRBD1; length: 14; size: NA; CDR3: CASRDRGSNYGYTF; DNA: TGTGCCAGCAGGGACAGGGGGTCTAACTATGGCTACACCTTC
V: TRBV6-1; J: TRBJ1-5; D: TRBD1; length: 14; size: NA; CDR3: CASGPGQGNQPQHF; DNA: TGTGCCAGCGGTCCGGGACAGGGCAATCAGCCCCAGCATTTT
V: TRBV13; J: TRBJ2-1; D: NA; length: 16; size: NA; CDR3: CASSLGFRLEYNEQFF; DNA: TGTGCCAGCAGCTTAGGCTTTAGACTAGAGTACAATGAGCAGTTCTTC
V: TRBV7-8; J: TRBJ2-5; D: NA; length: 15; size: few; CDR3: CASSLRRQLQETQYF; DNA: TGTGCCAGCAGCTTACGGCGACAACTCCAAGAGACCCAGTACTTC
V: TRBV7-9; J: TRBJ1-1; D: NA; length: 11; size: NA; CDR3: CASSSEGHAFF; DNA: TGTGCCAGCAGCTCGGAGGGTCACGCTTTCTTT
V: TRBV7-9; J: TRBJ2-1; D: TRBD2; length: 13; size: NA; CDR3: CSSPGGGGNEQFF; DNA: TGTTCCAGCCCCGGGGGGGGAGGGAATGAGCAGTTCTTC
V: TRBV28; J: TRBJ1-5; D: TRBD1; length: 15; size: NA; CDR3: CASSLGDRGRQPQHF; DNA: TGTGCCAGCAGTTTAGGCGACAGGGGGCGGCAGCCCCAGCATTTT
V: TRBV14; J: TRBJ1-6; D: NA; length: 14; size: NA; CDR3: CASSQVLWSSPLHF; DNA: TGTGCCAGCAGCCAAGTTTTATGGAGTTCACCCCTCCACTTT
V: TRBV6-1; J: TRBJ1-2; D: NA; length: 13; size: NA; CDR3: CASREQGVYGYTF; DNA: TGTGCCAGCAGGGAGCAGGGTGTCTATGGCTACACCTTC
V: TRBV4-1; J: TRBJ2-3; D: NA; length: 14; size: NA; CDR3: CASSQEGSTDTQYF; DNA: TGCGCCAGCAGCCAGGAGGGTAGCACAGATACGCAGTATTTT
V: TRBV27; J: TRBJ1-1; D: NA; length: 12; size: NA; CDR3: CASSLTGTEAFF; DNA: TGTGCCAGCAGTTTAACGGGCACTGAAGCTTTCTTT
V: TRBV19; J: TRBJ2-7; D: TRBD2; length: 13; size: NA; CDR3: CASSSGTGGEQYF; DNA: TGTGCCAGTAGTTCCGGGACCGGGGGGGAGCAGTACTTC
V: TRBV7-2; J: TRBJ1-2; D: NA; length: 15; size: NA; CDR3: CASSSGVGGAIGYTF; DNA: TGTGCCAGCAGCTCCGGGGTGGGGGGGGCGATAGGCTACACCTTC
V: TRBV4-2; J: TRBJ2-1; D: TRBD2; length: 16; size: once; CDR3: CASSRTGTSVDNEQFF; DNA: TGTGCCAGCAGCCGGACCGGGACTAGCGTAGACAATGAGCAGTTCTTC
V: TRBV2; J: TRBJ2-3; D: TRBD1; length: 14; size: NA; CDR3: CASRGTADTDTQYF; DNA: TGTGCCAGCAGAGGGACAGCTGACACAGATACGCAGTATTTT
V: TRBV11-2; J: TRBJ2-4; D: TRBD2; length: 14; size: NA; CDR3: CASSPLAGGMFQYF; DNA: TGTGCCAGCAGCCCTTTAGCGGGGGGTATGTTTCAGTACTTC
V: TRBV27; J: TRBJ2-3; D: TRBD2; length: 16; size: NA; CDR3: CASRPLAGDGTDTQYF; DNA: TGTGCCAGCAGGCCACTAGCGGGAGACGGTACAGATACGCAGTATTTT
V: TRBV28; J: TRBJ2-7; D: TRBD1; length: 15; size: NA; CDR3: CASTPGGSGTYEQYF; DNA: TGTGCCAGCACCCCAGGGGGTAGTGGGACCTACGAGCAGTACTTC
V: TRBV10-1; J: TRBJ2-7; D: NA; length: 12; size: few; CDR3: CASGGGRYEQYF; DNA: TGCGCCAGTGGTGGGGGCAGATACGAGCAGTACTTC
V: TRBV25-1; J: TRBJ2-2; D: TRBD1; length: 16; size: few; CDR3: CASTSTGTGVTGELFF; DNA: TGTGCCAGCACCTCCACCGGGACAGGGGTAACCGGGGAGCTGTTTTTT
V: TRBV28; J: TRBJ2-7; D: NA; length: 14; size: NA; CDR3: CASSPTGLTYEQYF; DNA: TGTGCCAGCAGTCCGACAGGTCTTACCTACGAGCAGTACTTC
V: TRBV30; J: TRBJ2-6; D: NA; length: 16; size: few; CDR3: CAWKGARSSGANVLTF; DNA: TGTGCCTGGAAAGGGGCGAGAAGCTCTGGGGCCAACGTCCTGACTTTC
V: TRBV16; J: TRBJ2-7; D: NA; length: 18; size: NA; CDR3: CASSQSGQVYRSSYEQYF; DNA: TGTGCCAGCAGCCAATCGGGGCAGGTCTATCGAAGCTCCTACGAGCAGTACTTC